What follows are 31 T cell receptor beta chains derived from one specimen sequenced in a study of cytomegalovirus exposure and HLA in healthy donors. It was with 60 Vbeta and 13 Jbeta primers that the PCR ran. Assay: immunoSEQ multiplex PCR; the TCRdb copy retains only in-frame clones and omits some. The ten most abundant clones cover about 5.5% of a sample with 75,000 to 95,000 clones. The specimen sequenced was PBMCs. These receptors were collected from a girl aged 5-17 years in good health and CMV-seropositive.

The chain is built from TRBV6-5 and TRBJ1-6; 8 bases line up with TRBD1. Trimming removed 6 bases from V and 7 bases from J; junction bases left unmatched: 8. Germline V lookup: CDR1 MNHEY, CDR2 SVGAGI. The CDR3 totals 15 residues. The CDR3 loop is CASRPTGQVNSPLHF. CDR3 DNA: TGTGCCAGCAGACCAACGGGACAGGTCAATTCACCCCTCCACTTT.

The J gene is TRBJ2-1, the V gene TRBV7-6; D is uncertain. The CDR3 consists of 14 residues. The V gene's germline CDR1 is SGHVS and CDR2 FNYEAQ. V shed 1 base and J shed 9 bases, with 13 bases lying between them. The CDR3 reads CASSLGFIGSEQFF. For the CDR3, the DNA is TGTGCCAGCAGCTTAGGTTTTATCGGTAGTGAGCAGTTCTTC.

The chain has TRBV30 and TRBJ2-5; TRBD2 matches 10 bases. Germline V CDR1 and CDR2: GTSNPN, SVGIG (reference sequence). V shed 6 bases, J shed 7 bases, and the junction held 11 bases outside the gene matches. The CDR3 sequence is 14 residues long. CDR3 protein: CACVASGGAGTQYF. The CDR3 DNA is TGTGCCTGTGTGGCTAGCGGGGGCGCCGGGACCCAGTACTTC.

CDR3 sequence (DNA): TGCAGCGGTGTCCCCTATGGGGGACAGGGGGTAAATGAGCAGTTCTTC. Its protein is CSGVPYGGQGVNEQFF. The chain combines TRBV29-1 with TRBJ2-1; 11 nucleotides line up with TRBD1. The CDR3 is made up of 16 amino acids. CDR1 and CDR2 from the germline V gene are SQVTM and ANQGSEA. V gave up 7 bases and J gave up 7 bases; unmatched junction bases: 15.

CDR3 DNA sequence: TGTGCCAGCAGCGTAGAGGGACAGGAATACAATGAGCAGTTCTTC. It specifies CASSVEGQEYNEQFF. The chain is built from TRBV9 and TRBJ2-1; 8 positions agree with TRBD1. CDR3 length: 15 residues. V lost 0 bases, J lost 4 bases, and 3 bases stayed unmatched. The germline V gene encodes CDR1 SGDLS and CDR2 YYNGEE.

J is TRBJ2-1 and V is TRBV5-4; TRBD2 aligns across 7 bases. V was pared by 4 bases and J by 8 bases, with 12 bases of the junction left unmatched. The CDR3 sequence is 15 residues long. The germline V gene has CDR1 SGHNT and CDR2 YYREEE (reference sequence). Here the CDR3 DNA reads TGTGCCAGCAGCCCACGGTCAACGGGGGGTCATGAGCAGTTCTTC. Translating gives CASSPRSTGGHEQFF.

V and J are TRBV5-1 and TRBJ2-1, with 9 bases that match TRBD2. Germline V CDR1 and CDR2: SGHRS, YFSETQ. The CDR3 runs to 17 residues. Trimming removed 4 bases from V and 3 bases from J; junction bases left unmatched: 11. CDR3 DNA sequence: TGCGCCAGCAGCCCGGGGCCTAGCGGGGTTTTCTACAATGAGCAGTTCTTC. Protein: CASSPGPSGVFYNEQFF.

The chain carries TRBV18 and TRBJ2-3; weak D call: TRBD1 (6 bases). In germline, CDR1 is KGHSH, CDR2 LQKENI. CDR3 size: 16 residues. Trimming took off 1 base at V and 0 bases at J, with 11 bases between the two ends. The CDR3 sequence: CASSPLDRRSTDTQYF. The CDR3 DNA reads as TGTGCCAGCTCACCACTCGACAGGAGGAGCACAGATACGCAGTATTTT.

V and J are TRBV7-9 and TRBJ2-7, with TRBD1 matching over 10 bases. The CDR3 has 16 residues. The V gene's germline CDR1 is SEHNR and CDR2 FQNEAQ (reference sequence). V shed 5 bases, J shed 2 bases, and the junction held 9 bases outside the gene matches. CDR3 loop: CASSNARDRGPYEQYF. CDR3 nucleotides: TGTGCCAGCAGCAACGCCCGGGACAGGGGACCCTACGAGCAGTACTTC. Supplemented by reference TRBV7-9 and TRBJ2-7, the full variable domain reads DTGVSQNPRHKITKRGQNVTFRCDPISEHNRLYWYRQTLGQGPEFLTYFQNEAQLEKSRLLSDRFSAERPKGSFSTLEIQRTEQGDSAMYLCASSNARDRGPYEQYFGPGTRLTVT.

The chain joins TRBV6-1 to TRBJ1-3, with unresolved D. Germline CDR1 MNHNS, CDR2 SASEGT. The CDR3 is 16 residues long. The ends were cut back, 1 base at V and 0 bases at J, with 10 bases in the middle. The CDR3 nucleotides read TGTGCCAGCAGTGAAGGGAGTCGGCGCTCTGGAAACACCATATATTTT. It encodes CASSEGSRRSGNTIYF.

The gene calls are TRBV6-5 and TRBJ2-1; 8 nucleotides agree with TRBD1. V lost 2 bases to trimming and J lost 8 bases; unmatched junction nucleotides: 11. Germline V CDR1 and CDR2: MNHEY, SVGAGI. CDR3 length: 16 residues. The CDR3 here is CASSYAGTGLADEQFF. The CDR3, as DNA: TGTGCCAGCAGTTACGCCGGGACAGGACTTGCGGATGAGCAGTTCTTC.

This chain uses TRBV7-9 with TRBJ1-2; 7 bases match TRBD1. The germline CDR1 and CDR2 sequences are SEHNR and FQNEAQ (reference sequence). The junction had 6 bases not matched to a gene; V was cut back by 1 base and J by 10 bases. The CDR3 runs 13 residues. The CDR3 region has the DNA TGTGCCAGCAGCTTAGACAGGGGCGGGCTCTACACCTTC. This gives the protein CASSLDRGGLYTF. The variable domain in full, with the rest retrieved from reference TRBV7-9 and TRBJ1-2, is DTGVSQNPRHKITKRGQNVTFRCDPISEHNRLYWYRQTLGQGPEFLTYFQNEAQLEKSRLLSDRFSAERPKGSFSTLEIQRTEQGDSAMYLCASSLDRGGLYTFGSGTRLTVV.

The chain joins TRBV7-9 to TRBJ2-7; tentative D call: TRBD1 (6 bases). The CDR3 sequence is 15 residues long. V shed 8 bases and J shed 3 bases, with 20 bases lying between them. Per the germline V gene, CDR1 is SEHNR and CDR2 is FQNEAQ (reference sequence). This chain's CDR3 is CASCRTGTGNYEQYF. The CDR3, as DNA: TGTGCCAGCTGCAGAACAGGGACGGGGAACTACGAGCAGTACTTC.

The rearrangement links TRBV7-3 to TRBJ2-3; D remains unclear. The CDR3 runs to 15 residues. Germline loops: CDR1 SGHTA, CDR2 FQGTGA. Trimming pared 2 bases from V and 4 bases from J, leaving 13 bases between. CDR3 coding DNA: TGTGCCAGCAGCTTACTCCATTCTATGGCAGATACGCAGTATTTT. It encodes CASSLLHSMADTQYF. Full variable domain (rest looked up from reference TRBV7-3 and TRBJ2-3): GAGVSQTPSNKVTEKGKYVELRCDPISGHTALYWYRQSLGQGPEFLIYFQGTGAADDSGLPNDRFFAVRPEGSVSTLKIQRTERGDSAVYLCASSLLHSMADTQYFGPGTRLTVL.

The chain employs TRBV6-5 and TRBJ2-5, with 11 positions matching TRBD2. Unmatched junction bases numbered 4, after V lost 6 bases and J lost 4 bases. The CDR3 has 14 amino acids. Germline V gives CDR1 MNHEY, CDR2 SVGAGI. In DNA form, the CDR3 reads TGTGCCAGCAGGGGACTAGCGGCAGGAGAGACCCAGTACTTC. It codes for CASRGLAAGETQYF.

The CDR3 spells CASSSGAGQFF. The CDR3 DNA sequence: TGTGCCAGCAGTTCAGGGGCAGGGCAGTTCTTC. This sequence joins TRBV6-5 and TRBJ2-1; tentatively, D is TRBD1 (6 bases). The CDR3 length is 11 residues. V dropped 4 bases and J dropped 12 bases, with 10 bases sitting between them. The germline V gene has CDR1 MNHEY and CDR2 SVGAGI.

CDR3 region: CSVRTGVDTQYF. The DNA for the CDR3 is TGCAGCGTTCGGACAGGGGTGGATACGCAGTATTTT. V gene TRBV29-1 combines with J gene TRBJ2-3, with 9 bases aligning to TRBD1. CDR1 is SQVTM and CDR2 is ANQGSEA in the germline V gene. After removal of 5 bases from V and 6 bases from J, the junction contained 3 bases not matched to a gene. This CDR3 has 12 amino acids.

The chain has TRBV5-4 and TRBJ1-1; weak D call: TRBD1 (5 bases). Germline CDR1 reads SGHNT; CDR2 reads YYREEE (reference sequence). The CDR3 contains 13 residues. Trimming took 4 bases from V and 1 from J, leaving 8 bases between them. As DNA, the CDR3 is TGTGCCAGCAGCACGGACACGAACACTGAAGCTTTCTTT. The encoded protein is CASSTDTNTEAFF.

The chain is built from TRBV7-9 and TRBJ2-7; 10 bases line up with TRBD1. The germline gives CDR1 SEHNR, CDR2 FQNEAQ (reference sequence). CDR3 length: 15 residues. J was trimmed by 4 bases and V by 6 bases; bases with no gene match: 9. DNA for the CDR3: TGTGCCAGCAGTAGCCTTCCGGGACAGGGGTACGAGCAGTACTTC. Translated: CASSSLPGQGYEQYF.

This chain uses TRBV6-5 with TRBJ2-7; D uncertain. The CDR3 totals 14 residues. V shed 7 bases and J shed 2 bases, with 15 bases lying between them. In germline, CDR1 is MNHEY, CDR2 SVGAGI. The CDR3 loop is CASKVGLSTYEQYF. The CDR3 bases are TGTGCCAGCAAAGTTGGGCTTTCTACCTACGAGCAGTACTTC.

V gene TRBV27 combines with J gene TRBJ2-5; D gene ambiguous. Deletions cut 2 bases from V and 2 bases from J, with 12 bases between. The CDR3 covers 15 residues. Germline-derived CDR1 and CDR2 are MNHEY and SMNVEV (reference sequence). The CDR3 is CASSLNGRQQETQYF. The CDR3 nucleotides read TGTGCCAGCAGTTTAAACGGCAGGCAGCAAGAGACCCAGTACTTC.

The rearrangement links TRBV5-4 to TRBJ2-3; TRBD1 aligns across 7 bases. With 3 bases clipped from V and 2 bases from J, the junction kept 3 bases outside the gene matches. Germline CDR1 is SGHNT and CDR2 is YYREEE (reference sequence). CDR3 size: 14 residues. In DNA, the CDR3 is TGTGCCAGCAGCTACGGACAGGTCACAGATACGCAGTATTTT. Translating gives CASSYGQVTDTQYF.

The rearrangement links TRBV2 to TRBJ1-4; the match to TRBD1 covers 9 bases. The CDR3 extends over 15 amino acids. From germline, CDR1 is SNHLY and CDR2 FYNNEI. V was pared by 4 bases and J by 7 bases, with 7 bases of the junction left unmatched. CDR3 in DNA: TGTGCCAGCAGTGGACGACAGGGGGAGGCTGAAAAACTGTTTTTT. Amino acid sequence: CASSGRQGEAEKLFF. The full variable domain, completed using reference TRBV2 and TRBJ1-4, is EPEVTQTPSHQVTQMGQEVILRCVPISNHLYFYWYRQILGQKVEFLVSFYNNEISEKSEIFDDQFSVERPDGSNFTLKIRSTKLEDSAMYFCASSGRQGEAEKLFFGSGTQLSVL.

The chain joins TRBV5-6 to TRBJ1-2, with 7 bases lining up with TRBD1. The CDR3 is 15 residues long. J gave up 8 bases and V 2 bases, and 12 bases lay outside the gene matches. The germline V gene encodes CDR1 SGHDT and CDR2 YYEEEE. The CDR3 bases are TGTGCCAGCAGCTTCGGACAGGTGATCGCGGGGGGCTACACCTTC. Translation: CASSFGQVIAGGYTF.

The V call is TRBV19, the J call TRBJ2-6, with no clear D. This CDR3 is 17 amino acids long. CDR1 is LNHDA, CDR2 SQIVND, per germline (reference sequence). Trimming took 7 bases from V and 0 from J, leaving 16 bases between them. CDR3 region: CASIKSELGSGANVLTF. The CDR3, as DNA: TGTGCCAGTATCAAATCGGAGCTGGGCTCTGGGGCCAACGTCCTGACTTTC.

J is TRBJ1-6 and V is TRBV28; D call uncertain. The V and J ends lost 5 bases and 6 bases respectively, with 8 bases between them. Germline V lookup: CDR1 MDHEN, CDR2 SYDVKM. The CDR3 has 13 residues. The CDR3 region is CASSPAVNSPLHF. The CDR3 nucleotides read TGTGCCAGCAGTCCAGCGGTTAATTCACCCCTCCACTTT.

The V gene is TRBV6-6, the J gene TRBJ2-7, with 8 bases aligning to TRBD1. The ends lost 0 bases at V and 3 bases at J; junction bases unmatched: 1. The V gene's germline CDR1 is MNHNY and CDR2 SVGAGI (reference sequence). The CDR3 runs 14 residues. The CDR3 loop reads CASSYSTGDYEQYV. The CDR3 coding sequence is TGTGCCAGCAGTTACTCGACAGGGGACTACGAGCAGTACGTC.

This chain joins TRBV9 and TRBJ2-1; a weak D match, TRBD1 (7 bases). With 4 bases removed from V and 7 bases from J, the gap between germline ends came to 18 bases. CDR3 size: 15 residues. CDR1 SGDLS and CDR2 YYNGEE come from the germline V gene. The CDR3, as DNA: TGTGCCAGCAGCCACGCGGAGGGGGCGTGGAATGAGCAGTTCTTC. Its protein product is CASSHAEGAWNEQFF. The variable domain in full, completed from reference TRBV9 and TRBJ2-1, reads DSGVTQTPKHLITATGQRVTLRCSPRSGDLSVYWYQQSLDQGLQFLIQYYNGEERAKGNILERFSAQQFPDLHSELNLSSLELGDSALYFCASSHAEGAWNEQFFGPGTRLTVL.

CDR3: CASSQRGGSGPYNEQFF. In DNA form, the CDR3 reads TGCGCCAGCAGCCAACGGGGGGGGTCGGGACCATACAATGAGCAGTTCTTC. The V and J genes are TRBV4-3 and TRBJ2-1; 8 bases agree with TRBD2. The CDR3 extends over 17 amino acids. Germline V gene data show CDR1 as LGHNA and CDR2 as YSLEER. The trim removed 2 bases at V and 4 bases at J, leaving 10 bases unmatched.

The chain is built from TRBV9 and TRBJ2-2; D perhaps matches TRBD2 (5 bases). Germline lookup yields CDR1 SGDLS and CDR2 YYNGEE. V was trimmed by 0 bases and J by 0 bases, leaving 6 bases between them. This CDR3 spans 15 amino acids. The CDR3 here is CASSVAGTNTGELFF. CDR3 coding DNA: TGTGCCAGCAGCGTAGCGGGGACGAACACCGGGGAGCTGTTTTTT.

The rearrangement joins TRBV14 to TRBJ2-1; possible D gene TRBD1, 6 bases. Per the germline V gene, CDR1 is SGHDN and CDR2 is FVKESK. V was trimmed by 0 bases and J by 3 bases, leaving 18 bases between them. The CDR3 is 18 residues long. The CDR3 DNA reads as TGTGCCAGCAGCCAAGATACGGGTGGACAGCCCTACTACAATGAGCAGTTCTTC. This translates into CASSQDTGGQPYYNEQFF.